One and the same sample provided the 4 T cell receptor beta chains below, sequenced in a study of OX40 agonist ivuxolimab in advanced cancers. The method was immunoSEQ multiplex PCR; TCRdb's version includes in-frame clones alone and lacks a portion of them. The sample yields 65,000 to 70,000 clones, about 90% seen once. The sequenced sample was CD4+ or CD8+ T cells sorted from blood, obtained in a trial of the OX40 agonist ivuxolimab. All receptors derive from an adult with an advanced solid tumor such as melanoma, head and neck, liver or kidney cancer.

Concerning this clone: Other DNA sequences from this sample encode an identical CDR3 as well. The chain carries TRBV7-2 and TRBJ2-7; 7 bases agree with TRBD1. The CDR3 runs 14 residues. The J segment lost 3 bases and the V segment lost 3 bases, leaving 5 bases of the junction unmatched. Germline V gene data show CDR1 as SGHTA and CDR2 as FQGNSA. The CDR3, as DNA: TGTGCCAGCAGCTTGGGCGCAGGGGGCTACGAGCAGTACTTC. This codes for CASSLGAGGYEQYF. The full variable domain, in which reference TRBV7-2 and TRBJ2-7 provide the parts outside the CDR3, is GAGVSQSPSNKVTEKGKDVELRCDPISGHTALYWYRQSLGQGLEFLIYFQGNSAPDKSGLPSDRFSAERTGGSVSTLTIQRTQQEDSAVYLCASSLGAGGYEQYFGPGTRLTVT.

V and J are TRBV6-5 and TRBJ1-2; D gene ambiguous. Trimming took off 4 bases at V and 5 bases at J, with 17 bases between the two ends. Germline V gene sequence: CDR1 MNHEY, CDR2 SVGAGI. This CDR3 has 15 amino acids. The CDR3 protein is CASSFAGQEGYGYTF. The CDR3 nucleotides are TGTGCCAGCAGTTTTGCAGGTCAAGAAGGTTATGGCTACACCTTC.

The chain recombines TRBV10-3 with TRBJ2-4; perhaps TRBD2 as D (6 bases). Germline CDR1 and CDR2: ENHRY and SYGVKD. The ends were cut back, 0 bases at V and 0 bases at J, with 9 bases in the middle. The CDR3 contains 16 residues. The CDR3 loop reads CAISESNGGAKNIQYF. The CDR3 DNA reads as TGTGCCATCAGTGAGTCGAACGGGGGAGCCAAAAACATTCAGTACTTC.

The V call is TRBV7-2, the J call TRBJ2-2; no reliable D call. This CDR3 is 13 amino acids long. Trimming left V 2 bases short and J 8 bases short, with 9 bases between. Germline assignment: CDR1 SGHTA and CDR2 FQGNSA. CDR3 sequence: CASSLRSEGELFF. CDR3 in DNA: TGTGCCAGCAGCTTACGCTCTGAGGGGGAGCTGTTTTTT.